This T cell receptor (beta chain) was documented in a study of cytomegalovirus exposure and HLA in healthy donors. From the roughly 120-subject validation cohort, which was separate from the roughly 670-subject first cohort, the donors were drawn. Broader study findings: Many donors carried some public TCRs, although rarity characterized most TCR sequences. Reported performance of the classifier showed diagnosis of cytomegalovirus status with high specificity and sensitivity.

Note on this clone: What it recognizes is unknown.

Germline V gene sequence: CDR1 SEHNR, CDR2 FQNEAQ (reference sequence). The CDR3 contains 13 residues. With 5 bases removed from V and 5 bases from J, the gap between germline ends came to 9 bases. Only in-frame clones appear in the TCRdb table, and some are missing; sequencing was by immunoSEQ multiplex PCR. This sample has over 100,000 clones, with around nine tenths found just once. The rearrangement links TRBV7-9 to TRBJ2-2; D gene uncertain. The source of this sequence is a woman aged 18-30 years in good health and CMV-seronegative. Material for sequencing was PBMCs. CDR3 amino acids: CASSDSRTGELFF. The CDR3 nucleotides read TGTGCCAGCAGCGACTCACGGACCGGGGAGCTGTTTTTT.